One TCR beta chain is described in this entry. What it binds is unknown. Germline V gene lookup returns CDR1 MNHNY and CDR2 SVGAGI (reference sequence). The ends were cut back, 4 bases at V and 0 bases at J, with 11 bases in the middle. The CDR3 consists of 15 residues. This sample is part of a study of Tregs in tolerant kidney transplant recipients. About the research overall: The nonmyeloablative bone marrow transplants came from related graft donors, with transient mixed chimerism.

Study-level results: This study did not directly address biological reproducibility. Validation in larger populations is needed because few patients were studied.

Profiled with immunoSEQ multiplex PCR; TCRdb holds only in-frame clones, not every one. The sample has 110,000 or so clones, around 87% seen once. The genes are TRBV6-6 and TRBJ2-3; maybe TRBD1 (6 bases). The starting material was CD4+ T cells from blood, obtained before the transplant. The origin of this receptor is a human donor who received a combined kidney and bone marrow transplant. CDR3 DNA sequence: TGTGCCAGCAGTTCCTACAGGGCCAGCACAGATACGCAGTATTTT. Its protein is CASSSYRASTDTQYF.